Following are 8 T cell receptor beta chains from one sample sequenced in a study of early T cells in non-severe SARS-CoV-2 infection. Using its own MiXCR run on the 5' RACE reads, TCRdb lists one record per CDR3 protein. The sample comprises roughly 100,000 distinct CDR3 sequences, over 9.5% of which are singletons, and 3.5% to 5% rests with the top ten. The sequencing here drew on whole blood, taken at baseline. All receptors come from an adult who was a healthcare worker with PCR-confirmed SARS-CoV-2 infection or an uninfected control (not recorded which).

The chain recombines TRBV12-3 or TRBV12-4 with TRBJ1-5; weak D call: TRBD1 (5 bases). This CDR3 contains 13 residues. V dropped 4 bases and J dropped 6 bases, with 10 bases sitting between them. The CDR3 loop is CASSWGRSQPQHF. Here the CDR3 DNA reads TGTGCCAGCAGTTGGGGGAGAAGTCAGCCCCAGCATTTT.

This clonotype came up many times. CDR3 DNA sequence: TGCAGCGCAGGGATGGGGGCGGTCTGGGAGACCCAGTACTTC. Translating gives CSAGMGAVWETQYF. This chain links TRBV29-1 with TRBJ2-5; D is perhaps TRBD1 (6 bases). In germline, CDR1 is SQVTM, CDR2 ANQGSEA. With 7 bases removed from V and 5 bases from J, the gap between germline ends came to 20 bases. The CDR3 length is 14 residues.

V usage is TRBV12-3 or TRBV12-4 and J usage is TRBJ2-7; TRBD1 matches 8 bases. The CDR3 extends over 16 amino acids. With 3 bases clipped from V and 2 bases from J, the junction kept 9 bases outside the gene matches. The CDR3 spells CASSLRLGQGTYEQYF. CDR3 bases: TGTGCCAGCAGTTTGAGGTTAGGACAGGGCACCTACGAGCAGTACTTC.

This clonotype has just a few counts. The V and J genes are TRBV12-3 or TRBV12-4 and TRBJ2-2, with D unclear. Trimming removed 5 bases at V and 4 bases at J, with 5 bases between. The CDR3 length is 12 residues. In DNA form, the CDR3 reads TGTGCCAGCAGTCCCGCCACCGGGGAGCTGTTTTTT. Translating gives CASSPATGELFF.

This clonotype was recorded only once. This chain links TRBV25-1 with TRBJ2-1, with D possibly being TRBD2 (6 bases). V was shortened by 7 bases and J by 7 bases, with 14 bases between the two germline ends. This CDR3 comprises 13 residues. Per germline, CDR1 MGHDK and CDR2 SYGVNS. CDR3 nucleotides: TGTGCCAGCACCGGGACTCCTAAGAATGAGCAGTTCTTC. The encoded protein is CASTGTPKNEQFF.

CDR3 loop: CASMIGSVEQYF. The CDR3 DNA is TGTGCCAGCATGATCGGCTCGGTCGAGCAGTACTTC. The chain couples TRBV6-1 to TRBJ2-7; no clear D. This CDR3 comprises 12 residues. Germline V gene lookup returns CDR1 MNHNS and CDR2 SASEGT. V was shortened by 7 bases and J by 6 bases, with 13 bases between the two germline ends.

This rearrangement joins TRBV28 to TRBJ2-3, with 8 bases aligning to TRBD2. The CDR3 length is 16 residues. The junction had 9 bases not matched to a gene; V was cut back by 5 bases and J by 2 bases. Germline V lookup: CDR1 MDHEN, CDR2 SYDVKM. The CDR3 sequence: CASSPLKRGYTDTQYF. In DNA, the CDR3 is TGTGCCAGCAGTCCCCTTAAGCGGGGGTACACAGATACGCAGTATTTT. The complete variable domain, with remaining parts taken from reference TRBV28 and TRBJ2-3, reads DVKVTQSSRYLVKRTGEKVFLECVQDMDHENMFWYRQDPGLGLRLIYFSYDVKMKEKGDIPEGYSVSREKKERFSLILESASTNQTSMYLCASSPLKRGYTDTQYFGPGTRLTVL.

This clonotype has more than one count but fewer than ten. CDR3 sequence reads: CASSLRPWGTEAFF. CDR3 bases: TGTGCCAGCAGTCTACGCCCTTGGGGCACTGAAGCTTTCTTT. This chain connects TRBV12-3 or TRBV12-4 to TRBJ1-1; no definite D call. Between the trimmed V and J ends, which lost 5 bases and 4 bases, there was a span of 14 bases. The CDR3 consists of 14 residues.